The 10 T cell receptor beta chains listed next were all sequenced from one sample in a study of T cell responses to AZD1222 COVID-19 vaccine. Assay: immunoSEQ multiplex PCR; the TCRdb copy retains only in-frame clones and omits some. Of 150,000 or so clones listed, about nine tenths were seen once; the top ten hold less than 8.5%. The specimen was peripheral blood, collected on day 0 of AZD1222 vaccination. Receptors were obtained from an adult in good health.

This chain connects TRBV5-1 to TRBJ2-3; D unclear. Germline V gene sequence: CDR1 SGHRS, CDR2 YFSETQ. V dropped 0 bases and J dropped 6 bases, with 5 bases sitting between them. The length of the CDR3 is 12 residues. DNA for the CDR3: TGCGCCAGCAGCTTGGCCCGGGATACGCAGTATTTT. It translates to CASSLARDTQYF.

In nucleotides, the CDR3 is TGTGCCAGTGCCCCTCCCCGGGAGCGGGGGTTGCAAGAGACCCAGTACTTC. Translating it yields CASAPPRERGLQETQYF. This chain joins TRBV19 and TRBJ2-5, with 8 bases lining up with TRBD2. V lost 8 bases, J lost 2 bases, and 16 bases stayed unmatched. This CDR3 is built from 17 residues. The germline CDR1 and CDR2 sequences are LNHDA and SQIVND (reference sequence).

The chain uses TRBV28 and TRBJ1-4; the D is unclear. Trimming left V 5 bases short and J 8 bases short, with 15 bases between. CDR3 length: 14 residues. Germline values: CDR1 MDHEN, CDR2 SYDVKM. CDR3 residues: CASSPPDVAEKLFF. As DNA, the CDR3 is TGTGCCAGCAGTCCCCCGGACGTGGCCGAAAAACTGTTTTTT.

J is TRBJ2-2 and V is TRBV5-6, with TRBD1 matching over 10 bases. CDR1 is SGHDT and CDR2 is YYEEEE in the germline V gene. J was trimmed by 7 bases and V by 4 bases; bases with no gene match: 4. The CDR3 has 14 residues. The CDR3 loop reads CASSMGQGSGELFF. The DNA of the CDR3 is TGTGCCAGCAGCATGGGACAGGGGAGCGGGGAGCTGTTTTTT.

A single count supports this clone. The chain couples TRBV7-6 to TRBJ2-7; perhaps TRBD2 as D (6 bases). The germline CDR1 and CDR2 sequences are SGHVS and FNYEAQ. V gave up 1 base and J gave up 0 bases, with 13 bases separating them. The CDR3 extends over 16 amino acids. CDR3 protein: CASSLGGDFYSYEQYF. The CDR3 region has the DNA TGTGCCAGCAGCTTAGGTGGGGACTTTTACTCCTACGAGCAGTACTTC.

The genes are TRBV29-1 and TRBJ2-2; 9 nucleotides align to TRBD2. This CDR3 has 14 amino acids. Germline V CDR1 and CDR2: SQVTM, ANQGSEA. Trimming at V came to 6 bases and at J to 4 bases, leaving 6 bases not matched to a gene. CDR3 loop: CSVSAGLATGELFF. CDR3 bases: TGCAGCGTGTCCGCGGGACTAGCCACCGGGGAGCTGTTTTTT.

This clone was picked up one time. The CDR3 sequence: CASSLVADTEAFF. DNA for the CDR3: TGTGCCAGCAGTTTAGTGGCGGACACTGAAGCTTTCTTT. The chain employs TRBV12-3 or TRBV12-4 and TRBJ1-1; D remains ambiguous. V lost 1 base and J lost 3, with 6 bases in between. The CDR3 contains 13 residues.

The chain employs TRBV19 and TRBJ2-3, with a tentative D call TRBD1 (7 bases). CDR1 LNHDA and CDR2 SQIVND come from the germline V gene (reference sequence). Trimming shortened V by 6 bases and J by 7 bases, and 14 bases separated the two germline ends. This CDR3 spans 13 amino acids. The CDR3 spells CASRGPGGHTQYF. CDR3 bases: TGTGCCAGTAGGGGACCAGGGGGGCATACGCAGTATTTT.

J is TRBJ1-1 and V is TRBV19; tentatively, D is TRBD1 (5 bases). The CDR3 is 14 amino acids. V shed 4 bases and J shed 10 bases, with 19 bases lying between them. Germline CDR1 is LNHDA and CDR2 is SQIVND (reference sequence). In DNA, the CDR3 is TGTGCCAGTAGTAACCCTACAGGTCTCCAGGGAGCTTTCTTT. It codes for CASSNPTGLQGAFF.

The rearrangement joins TRBV11-2 to TRBJ2-2; D is possibly TRBD1 (5 bases). This CDR3 is 15 amino acids long. Deletions cut 6 bases from V and 1 base from J, with 12 bases between. Looked up from germline, CDR1 is SGHAT and CDR2 is FQNNGV. The CDR3 DNA follows: TGTGCCAGCAGGTTGCTGCAGGGGAACACCGGGGAGCTGTTTTTT. Translating gives CASRLLQGNTGELFF.